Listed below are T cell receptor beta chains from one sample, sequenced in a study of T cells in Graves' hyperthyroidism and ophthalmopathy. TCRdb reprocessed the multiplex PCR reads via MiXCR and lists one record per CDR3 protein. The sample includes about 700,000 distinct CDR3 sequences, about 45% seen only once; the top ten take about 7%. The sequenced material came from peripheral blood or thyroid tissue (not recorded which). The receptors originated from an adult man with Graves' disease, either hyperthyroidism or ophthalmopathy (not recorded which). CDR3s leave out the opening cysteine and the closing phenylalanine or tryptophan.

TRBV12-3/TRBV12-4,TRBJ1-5,ASSLGGGGNQPQH
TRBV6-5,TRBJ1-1,ASKRQGPTEAF
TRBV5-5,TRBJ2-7,ASSSTDRFIYEQN
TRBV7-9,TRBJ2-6,ASSYSPTSGPSGANVLT
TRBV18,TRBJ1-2,ASSTKTGGGNGYT
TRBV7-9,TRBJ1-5,ASSFKGGNQPQH
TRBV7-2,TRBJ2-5,ASSQDPIRGQETQY
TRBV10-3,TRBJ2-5,AISDLGTGGRGETQY
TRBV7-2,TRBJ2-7,ASSERSSYEQY
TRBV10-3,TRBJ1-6,AIRQEGSPLH
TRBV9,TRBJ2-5,ASSVLAGGQETQY
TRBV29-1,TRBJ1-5,SVAGRGAGNQH
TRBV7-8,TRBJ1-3,ASSQDRTRFGNTIY
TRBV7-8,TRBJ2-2,ASSLEGLGAGELF
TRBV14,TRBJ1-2,ASSQGLAGAKGYT
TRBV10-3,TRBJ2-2,AISESGGGELF
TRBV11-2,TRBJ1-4,ASSSRQGRDEKLF
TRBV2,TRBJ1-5,ASSVDRARNQPQH
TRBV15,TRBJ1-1,ATSRDPQGNTEAF
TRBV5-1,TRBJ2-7,ASSLTGGAREQY
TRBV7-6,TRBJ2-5,ASSFGGGSQETQY
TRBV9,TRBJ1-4,ASSQLTGSQEKLF
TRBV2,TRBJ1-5,ASRLTYNQPQH
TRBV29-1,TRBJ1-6,SGTANSYNSPLH
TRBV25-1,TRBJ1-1,ASSVALRQDMNTEAF
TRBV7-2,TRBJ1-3,ASRVSSGNTIY
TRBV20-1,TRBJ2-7,SAWRTRPGYEQY
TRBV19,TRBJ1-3,ASGSGQGAGNTIY
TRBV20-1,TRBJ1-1,SANRDSGTEAF
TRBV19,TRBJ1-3,ASRKGSEYGNTIY
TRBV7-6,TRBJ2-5,ASSLAYGTSGGEETQY
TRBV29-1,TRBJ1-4,SVDGDATNEKLF
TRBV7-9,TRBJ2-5,ASSLGQGAQY
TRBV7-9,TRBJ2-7,ASSLYRDPYEQY
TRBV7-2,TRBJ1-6,ASSQVSGQGNSPLH
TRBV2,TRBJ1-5,ASSPDRAGNQPQH
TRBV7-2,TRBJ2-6,ASSYLRGAGANVLT
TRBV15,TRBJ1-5,AASRDNSNQPQH
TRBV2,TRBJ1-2,ASSEDSGTDGYT
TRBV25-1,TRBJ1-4,ASSSRRKDATNEKLF
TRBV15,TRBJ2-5,ATSRGSGETQY
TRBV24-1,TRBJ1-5,ATDRVNSNQPQH
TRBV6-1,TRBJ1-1,ASSLLSRAGTEAF
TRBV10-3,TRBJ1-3,AISESGESSMGNTIY
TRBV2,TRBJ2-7,ASTDRVAEQY
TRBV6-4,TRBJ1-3,ASSPLTYPGNTIY
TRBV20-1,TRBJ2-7,SASRDSSYEQY
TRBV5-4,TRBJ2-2,ASSLAGSGGELF
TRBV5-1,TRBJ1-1,ASSLGAANTEAF
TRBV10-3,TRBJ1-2,AIRTDRNYGYT
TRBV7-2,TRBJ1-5,ASSIRRANQPQH
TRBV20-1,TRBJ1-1,SAISAVNTEAF
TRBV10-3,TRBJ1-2,ASSYGGRDTHGYT
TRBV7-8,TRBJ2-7,ASSEHASSYEQY
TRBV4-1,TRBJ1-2,ASSPRAGTYGYT
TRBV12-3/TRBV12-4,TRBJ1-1,ASSLAHPEAF
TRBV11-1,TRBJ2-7,ASSLAGGPVEQY